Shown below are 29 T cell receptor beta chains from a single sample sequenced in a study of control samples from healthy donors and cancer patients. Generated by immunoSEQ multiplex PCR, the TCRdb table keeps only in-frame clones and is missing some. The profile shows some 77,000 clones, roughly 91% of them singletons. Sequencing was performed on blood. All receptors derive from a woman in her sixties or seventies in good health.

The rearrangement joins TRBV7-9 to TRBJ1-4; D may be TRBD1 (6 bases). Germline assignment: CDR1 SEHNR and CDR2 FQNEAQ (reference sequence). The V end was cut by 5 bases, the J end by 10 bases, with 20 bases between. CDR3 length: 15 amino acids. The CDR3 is CASSPTRGMIGKLFF. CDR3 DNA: TGTGCCAGCAGCCCTACCAGGGGTATGATTGGAAAACTGTTTTTT.

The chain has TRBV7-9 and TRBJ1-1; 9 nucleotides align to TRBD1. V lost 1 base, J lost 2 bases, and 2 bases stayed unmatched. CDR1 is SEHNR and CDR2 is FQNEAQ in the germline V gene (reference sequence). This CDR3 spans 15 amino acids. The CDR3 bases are TGTGCCAGCAGCTTAGAACAGGGGGCAAACACTGAAGCTTTCTTT. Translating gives CASSLEQGANTEAFF.

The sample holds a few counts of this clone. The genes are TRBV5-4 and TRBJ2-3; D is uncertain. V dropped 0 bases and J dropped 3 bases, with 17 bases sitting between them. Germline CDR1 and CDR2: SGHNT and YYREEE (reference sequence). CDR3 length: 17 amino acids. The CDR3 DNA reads TGTGCCAGCAGCTTGGAAGGTGGCTCCCCGATAACAGATACGCAGTATTTT. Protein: CASSLEGGSPITDTQYF.

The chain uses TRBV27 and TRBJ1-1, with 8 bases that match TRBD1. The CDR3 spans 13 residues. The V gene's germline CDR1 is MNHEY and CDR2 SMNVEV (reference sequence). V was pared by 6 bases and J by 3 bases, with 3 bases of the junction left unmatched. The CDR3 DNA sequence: TGTGCCAGCAGCCGACAGGGGTACACTGAAGCTTTCTTT. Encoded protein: CASSRQGYTEAFF.

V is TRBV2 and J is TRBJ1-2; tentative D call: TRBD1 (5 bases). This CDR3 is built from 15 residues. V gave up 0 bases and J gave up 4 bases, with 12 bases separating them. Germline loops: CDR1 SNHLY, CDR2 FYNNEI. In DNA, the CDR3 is TGTGCCAGCAGTGAAGCGCTAGGGGTAACCTATGGCTACACCTTC. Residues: CASSEALGVTYGYTF.

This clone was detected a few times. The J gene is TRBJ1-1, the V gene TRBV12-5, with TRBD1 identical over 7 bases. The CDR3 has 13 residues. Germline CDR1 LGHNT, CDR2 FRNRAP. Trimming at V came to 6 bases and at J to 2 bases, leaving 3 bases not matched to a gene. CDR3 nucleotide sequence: TGTGCTAGTGGGCCAGGGGGAAACACTGAAGCTTTCTTT. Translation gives CASGPGGNTEAFF.

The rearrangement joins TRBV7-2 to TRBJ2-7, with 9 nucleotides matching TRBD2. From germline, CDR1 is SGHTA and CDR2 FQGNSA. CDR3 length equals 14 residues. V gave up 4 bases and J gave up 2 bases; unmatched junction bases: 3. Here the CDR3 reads CASSSGTSTYEQYF. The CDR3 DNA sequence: TGTGCCAGCAGCTCCGGGACTAGCACCTACGAGCAGTACTTC.

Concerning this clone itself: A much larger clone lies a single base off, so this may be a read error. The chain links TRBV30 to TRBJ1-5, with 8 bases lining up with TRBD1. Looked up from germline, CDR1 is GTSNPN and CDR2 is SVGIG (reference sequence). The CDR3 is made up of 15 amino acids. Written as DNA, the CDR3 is TGTGCCCGGAGTGACAGGGGACTCCACAATCAGCCCCAGCATTTT. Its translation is CARSDRGLHNQPQHF.

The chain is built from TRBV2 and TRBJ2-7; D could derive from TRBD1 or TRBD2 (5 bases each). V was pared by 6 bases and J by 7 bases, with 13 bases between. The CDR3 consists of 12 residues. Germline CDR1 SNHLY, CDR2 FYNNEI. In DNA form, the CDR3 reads TGTGCCAGCAGCCAGGGACGGGGAGAGCAGTACTTC. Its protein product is CASSQGRGEQYF. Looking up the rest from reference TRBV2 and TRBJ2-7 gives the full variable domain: EPEVTQTPSHQVTQMGQEVILRCVPISNHLYFYWYRQILGQKVEFLVSFYNNEISEKSEIFDDQFSVERPDGSNFTLKIRSTKLEDSAMYFCASSQGRGEQYFGPGTRLTVT.

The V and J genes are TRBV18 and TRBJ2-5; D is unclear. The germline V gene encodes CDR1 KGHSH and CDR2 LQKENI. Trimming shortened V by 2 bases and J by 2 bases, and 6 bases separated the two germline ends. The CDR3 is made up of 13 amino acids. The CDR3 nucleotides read TGTGCCAGCTCACCATATACTCAAGAGACCCAGTACTTC. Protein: CASSPYTQETQYF.

CDR3 DNA sequence: TGTGCCATCAGCCTACTAGCTAATGAGCAGTTCTTC. This sequence encodes CAISLLANEQFF. V and J are TRBV10-3 and TRBJ2-1, with a tentative D call TRBD2 (6 bases). Per the germline V gene, CDR1 is ENHRY and CDR2 is SYGVKD. The V gene lost 6 bases and the J gene lost 7 bases, with 10 bases spanning the gap. The CDR3 runs to 12 residues.

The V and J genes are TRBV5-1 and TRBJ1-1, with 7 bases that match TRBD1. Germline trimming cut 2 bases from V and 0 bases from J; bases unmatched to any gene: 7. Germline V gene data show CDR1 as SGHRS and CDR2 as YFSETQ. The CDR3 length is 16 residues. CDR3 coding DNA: TGCGCCAGCAGCTTAAGTACAGGGGCAGTGAACACTGAAGCTTTCTTT. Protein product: CASSLSTGAVNTEAFF.

This chain's CDR3 is CAWRREQGAEQFF. The CDR3 region has the DNA TGTGCCTGGAGAAGGGAACAGGGGGCTGAGCAGTTCTTC. The rearrangement links TRBV30 to TRBJ2-1, with 9 bases aligning to TRBD1. V shed 3 bases and J 9 bases; nucleotides not matched to a gene: 6. Germline CDR1 GTSNPN, CDR2 SVGIG (reference sequence). The CDR3 is 13 amino acids.

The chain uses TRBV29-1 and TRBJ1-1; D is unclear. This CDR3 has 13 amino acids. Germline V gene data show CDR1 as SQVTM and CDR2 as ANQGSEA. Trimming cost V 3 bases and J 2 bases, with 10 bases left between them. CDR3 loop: CSVDWWANTEAFF. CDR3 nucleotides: TGCAGCGTTGATTGGTGGGCTAACACTGAAGCTTTCTTT.

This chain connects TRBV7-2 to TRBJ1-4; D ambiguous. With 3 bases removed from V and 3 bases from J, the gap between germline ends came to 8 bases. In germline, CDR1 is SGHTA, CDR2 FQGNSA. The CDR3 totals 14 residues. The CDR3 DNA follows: TGTGCCAGCAGCTTCGGGGTTCCTAATGAAAAACTGTTTTTT. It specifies CASSFGVPNEKLFF.

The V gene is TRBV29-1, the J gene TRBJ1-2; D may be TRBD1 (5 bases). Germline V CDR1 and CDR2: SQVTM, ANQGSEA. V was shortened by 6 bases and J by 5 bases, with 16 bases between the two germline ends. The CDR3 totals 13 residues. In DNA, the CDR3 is TGCAGCGTCGACTCCGACAGTGGATATGGCTACACCTTC. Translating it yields CSVDSDSGYGYTF.

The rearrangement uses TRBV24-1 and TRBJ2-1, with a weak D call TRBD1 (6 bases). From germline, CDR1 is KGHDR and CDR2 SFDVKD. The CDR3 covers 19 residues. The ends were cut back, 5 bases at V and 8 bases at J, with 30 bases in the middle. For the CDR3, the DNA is TGTGCCACCAGTGCCTGGCCCGGGAAGGGACATACCGAGACAGATGAGCAGTTCTTC. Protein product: CATSAWPGKGHTETDEQFF.

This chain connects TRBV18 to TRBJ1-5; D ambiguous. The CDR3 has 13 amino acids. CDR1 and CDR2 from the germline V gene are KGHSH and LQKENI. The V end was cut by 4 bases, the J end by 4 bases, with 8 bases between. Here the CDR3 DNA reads TGTGCCAGCTCACGACTGTCTAATCAGCCCCAGCATTTT. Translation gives CASSRLSNQPQHF.

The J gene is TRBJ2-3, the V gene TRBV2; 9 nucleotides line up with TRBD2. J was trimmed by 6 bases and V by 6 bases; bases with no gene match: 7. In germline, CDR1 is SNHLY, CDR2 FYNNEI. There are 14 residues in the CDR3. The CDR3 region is CASSAGLAADTQYF. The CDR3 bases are TGTGCCAGCAGCGCGGGACTAGCTGCCGATACGCAGTATTTT.

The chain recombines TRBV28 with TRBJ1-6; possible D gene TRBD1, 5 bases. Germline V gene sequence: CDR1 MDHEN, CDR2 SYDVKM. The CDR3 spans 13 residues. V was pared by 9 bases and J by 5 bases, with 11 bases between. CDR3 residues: CASPRGDNSPLHF. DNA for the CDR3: TGTGCCAGTCCGCGGGGGGATAATTCACCCCTCCACTTT.

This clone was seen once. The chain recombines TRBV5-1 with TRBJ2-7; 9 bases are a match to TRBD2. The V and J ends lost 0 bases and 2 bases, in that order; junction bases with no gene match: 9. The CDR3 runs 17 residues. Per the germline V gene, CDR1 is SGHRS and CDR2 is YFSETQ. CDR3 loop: CASSLVPSGGQTYEQYF. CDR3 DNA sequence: TGCGCCAGCAGCTTGGTGCCCAGCGGGGGGCAGACCTACGAGCAGTACTTC.

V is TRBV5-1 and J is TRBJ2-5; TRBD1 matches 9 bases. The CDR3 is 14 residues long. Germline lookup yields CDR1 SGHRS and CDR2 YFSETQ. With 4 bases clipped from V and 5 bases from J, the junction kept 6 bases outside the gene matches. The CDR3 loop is CASSGGQGWETQYF. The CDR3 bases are TGCGCCAGCAGCGGTGGACAGGGGTGGGAGACCCAGTACTTC. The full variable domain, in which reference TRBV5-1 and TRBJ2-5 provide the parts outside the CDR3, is KAGVTQTPRYLIKTRGQQVTLSCSPISGHRSVSWYQQTPGQGLQFLFEYFSETQRNKGNFPGRFSGRQFSNSRSEMNVSTLELGDSALYLCASSGGQGWETQYFGPGTRLLVL.

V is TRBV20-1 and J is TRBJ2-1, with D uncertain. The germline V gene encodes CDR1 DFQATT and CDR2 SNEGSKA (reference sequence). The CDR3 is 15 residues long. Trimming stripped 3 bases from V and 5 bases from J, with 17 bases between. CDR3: CSASEAVAFDNEQFF. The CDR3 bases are TGCAGTGCTAGTGAGGCAGTGGCATTCGACAATGAGCAGTTCTTC.

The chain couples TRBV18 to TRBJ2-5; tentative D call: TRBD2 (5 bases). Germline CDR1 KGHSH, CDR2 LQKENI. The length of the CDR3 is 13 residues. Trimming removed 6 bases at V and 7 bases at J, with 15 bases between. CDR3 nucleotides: TGTGCCAGCTCTTCTAGCAACCTTGGGACCCAGTACTTC. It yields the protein CASSSSNLGTQYF.

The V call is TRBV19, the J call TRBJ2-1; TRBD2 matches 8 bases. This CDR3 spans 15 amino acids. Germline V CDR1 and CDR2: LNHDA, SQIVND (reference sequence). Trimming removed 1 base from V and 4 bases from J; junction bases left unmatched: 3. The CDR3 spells CASSIGSGTYNEQFF. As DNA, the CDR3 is TGTGCCAGTAGTATAGGTAGCGGGACTTACAATGAGCAGTTCTTC.

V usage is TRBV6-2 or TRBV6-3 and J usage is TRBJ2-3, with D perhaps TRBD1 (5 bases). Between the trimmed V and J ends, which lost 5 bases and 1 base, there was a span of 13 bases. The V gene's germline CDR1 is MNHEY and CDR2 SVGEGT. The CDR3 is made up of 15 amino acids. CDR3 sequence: CASSPTLQGTDTQYF. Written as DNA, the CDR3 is TGTGCCAGCAGTCCCACACTACAGGGCACAGATACGCAGTATTTT.

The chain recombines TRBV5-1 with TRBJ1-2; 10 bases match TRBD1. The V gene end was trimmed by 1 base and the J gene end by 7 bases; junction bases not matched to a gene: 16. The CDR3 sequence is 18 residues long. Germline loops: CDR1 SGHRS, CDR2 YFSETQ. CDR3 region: CASSLTYQWGQGLSGYTF. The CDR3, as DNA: TGCGCCAGCAGCTTGACATATCAGTGGGGACAGGGGCTTTCTGGCTACACCTTC.

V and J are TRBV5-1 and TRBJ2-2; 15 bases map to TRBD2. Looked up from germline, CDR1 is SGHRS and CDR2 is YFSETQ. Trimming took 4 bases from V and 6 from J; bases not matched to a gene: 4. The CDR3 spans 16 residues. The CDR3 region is CASSARTSGGAGELFF. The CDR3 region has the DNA TGCGCCAGCAGCGCCCGGACTAGCGGGGGGGCCGGGGAGCTGTTTTTT.

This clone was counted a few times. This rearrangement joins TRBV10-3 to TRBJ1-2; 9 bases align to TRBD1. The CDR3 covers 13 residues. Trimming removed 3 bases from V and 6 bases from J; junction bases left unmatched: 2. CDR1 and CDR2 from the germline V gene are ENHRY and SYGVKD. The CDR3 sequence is CAISDTGGDGYTF. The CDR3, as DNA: TGTGCCATCAGTGACACAGGGGGCGATGGCTACACCTTC.